A selection of T cell receptor beta chains follows, all from one sample in a study of blood T cells in healthy people across ages. TCRdb re-called the 5' RACE reads with MiXCR, one entry per CDR3 protein. The table lists 850,000 to 1,300,000 distinct CDR3 sequences, 40% to 55% of them singletons, with under 20% in the top ten. The sample consisted of blood. The receptors stem from a woman aged 60-70 years in good health. CDR3s include the opening cysteine and the closing phenylalanine or tryptophan. D genes are given only for firm matches. A clone size is listed for some rows: how often the clone was seen (once, few, many), or a class if it is expanded.

V gene	clone size	J gene	D gene	CDR3 protein	CDR3 DNA
TRBV20-1	NA	TRBJ2-7	TRBD2	CSALGRTSGRARYEQYF	TGCAGTGCCCTAGGGCGGACTAGCGGGAGGGCCAGGTACGAGCAGTACTTC
TRBV6-6	NA	TRBJ2-7	TRBD1	CASKPQGFYEQYF	TGTGCCAGCAAACCACAGGGGTTCTACGAGCAGTACTTC
TRBV20-1	NA	TRBJ1-5	NA	CSARDRGGPIRQPQHF	TGCAGTGCTAGAGATCGGGGGGGCCCGATAAGGCAGCCCCAGCATTTT
TRBV7-2	NA	TRBJ1-2	NA	CASSLSVQARSYTF	TGTGCCAGCAGCTTATCAGTCCAGGCTAGGAGCTACACCTTC
TRBV6-5	few	TRBJ2-6	NA	CASWDMANVLTF	TGTGCCAGCTGGGACATGGCCAACGTCCTGACTTTC
TRBV6-5	few	TRBJ2-1	TRBD2	CASSPLAGGSNEQFF	TGTGCCAGCAGCCCACTAGCGGGAGGGTCCAATGAGCAGTTCTTC
TRBV9	few	TRBJ1-2	NA	CASSVGTTHYGYTF	TGTGCCAGCAGCGTGGGGACGACTCACTATGGCTACACCTTC
TRBV27	many	TRBJ2-7	NA	CASSPTGPSYEQYF	TGTGCCAGCAGCCCGACAGGACCCTCCTACGAGCAGTACTTC
TRBV4-2	few	TRBJ2-7	NA	CASSQEETPLFEQYF	TGTGCCAGCAGCCAAGAGGAGACTCCGTTATTCGAGCAGTACTTC
TRBV27	few	TRBJ1-2	NA	CASSPLGVSYGYTF	TGTGCCAGCAGCCCCTTAGGAGTTTCCTATGGCTACACCTTC
TRBV29-1	few	TRBJ2-2	TRBD2	CSPPLAGVCTGELFF	TGCAGCCCTCCCCTAGCGGGAGTTTGCACCGGGGAGCTGTTTTTT
TRBV12-3/TRBV12-4	NA	TRBJ2-5	NA	CASRSAGAQETQYF	TGTGCCAGCAGATCCGCCGGGGCTCAAGAGACCCAGTACTTC
TRBV6-2/TRBV6-3	few	TRBJ2-7	TRBD2	CASSLRREAPYEQYF	TGTGCCAGCAGTTTACGTCGGGAGGCGCCCTACGAGCAGTACTTC
TRBV9	NA	TRBJ2-1	TRBD2	CASSFTSGSNDEQFF	TGTGCCAGCAGCTTCACTAGCGGGTCTAACGATGAGCAGTTCTTC
TRBV4-1	NA	TRBJ1-2	TRBD1	CASSQDTGTGGGYTF	TGCGCCAGCAGCCAAGATACCGGGACAGGCGGCGGCTACACCTTC
TRBV5-1	few	TRBJ1-5	TRBD1	CASSLGQGDNQPQHF	TGCGCCAGCAGCTTGGGACAGGGGGACAATCAGCCCCAGCATTTT
TRBV28	NA	TRBJ2-1	TRBD2	CASRSTSGEQFF	TGTGCCAGCAGGTCAACTAGCGGCGAGCAGTTCTTC
TRBV6-2/TRBV6-3	once	TRBJ1-2	NA	CASSLQVNYGYIF	TGTGCCAGCAGTCTTCAGGTTAACTATGGCTACATCTTC
TRBV14	NA	TRBJ2-7	NA	CVSSQIIGGEQYF	TGTGTCAGCAGCCAAATCATCGGGGGCGAGCAGTACTTC
TRBV6-5	many	TRBJ2-3	NA	CASSSTGDTQYF	TGTGCCAGCAGTTCTACTGGAGATACGCAGTATTTT
TRBV6-2/TRBV6-3	few	TRBJ2-4	TRBD1	CASSSRTGTFQYF	TGTGCCAGCAGTTCAAGGACAGGGACTTTTCAGTACTTC
TRBV28	few	TRBJ1-2	NA	CASSSGLGQDNYGYTF	TGTGCCAGCAGTTCCGGTTTAGGTCAGGATAACTATGGCTACACCTTC
TRBV11-1	few	TRBJ2-3	TRBD2	CASNHGTTLFGDTQYF	TGTGCCAGCAACCACGGGACTACCTTGTTCGGGGATACGCAGTATTTT
TRBV24-1	few	TRBJ2-7	NA	CATSDSGQGRPYEQYF	TGTGCCACCAGTGATTCTGGGCAGGGGAGGCCCTACGAGCAGTACTTC
TRBV6-6	NA	TRBJ2-7	TRBD2	CASSYSGRESSYEQYF	TGTGCCAGCAGTTACTCAGGGAGGGAAAGCTCCTACGAGCAGTACTTC
TRBV2	NA	TRBJ2-7	TRBD2	CASSWGGNNVAYEQYF	TGTGCCAGCAGTTGGGGGGGGAATAACGTTGCCTACGAGCAGTACTTC
TRBV7-9	NA	TRBJ2-1	NA	CASSLGAGPREEQFF	TGTGCCAGCAGCTTAGGTGCAGGACCCCGGGAGGAGCAGTTCTTC
TRBV20-1	once	TRBJ2-1	TRBD2	CSARDPSGSNNEQFF	TGCAGTGCTAGAGATCCTAGCGGGAGTAACAATGAGCAGTTCTTC
TRBV28	NA	TRBJ2-5	TRBD2	CASSLTGLAYQETQYF	TGTGCCAGCAGTTTAACAGGACTAGCGTACCAAGAGACCCAGTACTTC
TRBV20-1	few	TRBJ2-1	NA	CSARSPGFLNEQFF	TGCAGTGCTAGAAGTCCGGGATTCCTCAATGAGCAGTTCTTC
TRBV11-2	NA	TRBJ2-1	TRBD2	CASSLGVCSGRNEQFF	TGTGCCAGCAGCTTAGGGGTGTGTAGCGGGAGAAATGAGCAGTTCTTC
TRBV2	NA	TRBJ1-5	NA	CASSEGGRRGDQPQHF	TGTGCCAGCAGTGAGGGGGGTAGAAGGGGCGATCAGCCCCAGCATTTT
TRBV5-4	NA	TRBJ2-2	TRBD1	CASSPDRATGELFF	TGTGCCAGCAGCCCGGACAGGGCCACCGGGGAGCTGTTTTTT
TRBV9	NA	TRBJ2-7	NA	CASSVDEGYTYEQYF	TGTGCCAGCAGCGTAGATGAGGGCTATACCTACGAGCAGTACTTC